This section outlines one T cell receptor (beta chain) sequence together with its context. CD8+CD57+ cell expansion had been shown by flow cytometry in patients chosen for sequencing. Investigators profiled TCR beta VDJ and CDR3 from genomic DNA template. TCRdb processed the reads anew with MiXCR; each CDR3 protein has one entry. The repertoire includes roughly 200,000 distinct CDR3 sequences, more than 60% of them detected once, and more than 40% sits in the top ten. CDR1 and CDR2 from the germline V gene are ENHRY and SYGVKD. V was cut by 5 bases and J by 4 bases, with 24 bases left in between. CDR3 size: 17 residues. The data were taken from a study of CD8+CD57+ T cells in acquired aplastic anemia. Background on the study: The mean DNA yield obtained from sorted CD4+ and CD8+ cells came to about 3.2 ug.

The TCR was taken from a human donor with aplastic anemia. Material for sequencing was sorted CD4+, CD8+, or CD8+CD57+ T cells (not recorded which) from PBMCs. The V call is TRBV10-3, the J call TRBJ2-7; the D gene could be TRBD1 or TRBD2 (7 bases each). CDR3 loop: CAISPQGEGKEFYEQYF. The CDR3 bases are TGTGCCATCAGTCCCCAGGGGGAGGGCAAAGAATTTTACGAGCAGTACTTC.